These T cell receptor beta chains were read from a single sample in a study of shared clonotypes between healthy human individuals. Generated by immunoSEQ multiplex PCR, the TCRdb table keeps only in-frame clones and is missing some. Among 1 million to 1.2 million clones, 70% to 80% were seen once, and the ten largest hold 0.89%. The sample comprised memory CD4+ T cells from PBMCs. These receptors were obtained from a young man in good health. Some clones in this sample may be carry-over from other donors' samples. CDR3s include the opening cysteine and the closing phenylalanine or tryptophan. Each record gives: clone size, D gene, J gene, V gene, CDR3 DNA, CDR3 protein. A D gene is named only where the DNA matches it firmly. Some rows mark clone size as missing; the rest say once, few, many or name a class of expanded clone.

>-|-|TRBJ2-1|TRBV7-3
TGTGCCAGCAGCCCCGGACTGTCCTCCTACAATGAGCAGTTCTTC
CASSPGLSSYNEQFF
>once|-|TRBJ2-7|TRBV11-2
TGTGCCAGCAGTTTTATAGAGAGCTCCTACGAGCAGTACTTC
CASSFIESSYEQYF
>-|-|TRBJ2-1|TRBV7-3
TGTGCCAGCAGCTTCGACGGGAACAACAATGAGCAGTTCTTC
CASSFDGNNNEQFF
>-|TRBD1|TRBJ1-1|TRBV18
TGTGCCAGCTCACCGACCGGGACAGGGGGTTTCGACACTGAAGCTTTCTTT
CASSPTGTGGFDTEAFF
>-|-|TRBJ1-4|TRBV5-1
TGCGCCAGCAGCTTTTTGGGATCAGGAGGGGAAAATGAAAAACTGTTTTTT
CASSFLGSGGENEKLFF
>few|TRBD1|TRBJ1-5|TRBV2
TGTGCCAGCAGAAGGACAGGGGGCCAATGGATTCAGCCCCAGCATTTT
CASRRTGGQWIQPQHF
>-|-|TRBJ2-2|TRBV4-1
TGCGCCAGCAGCCTCAGGGCAGCGAACACCGGGGAGCTGTTTTTT
CASSLRAANTGELFF
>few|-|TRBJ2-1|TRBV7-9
TGTGCCAGCAGCTTAGAAGGGGGTAAGCAGTTCTTC
CASSLEGGKQFF
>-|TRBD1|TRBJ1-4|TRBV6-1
TGTGCCAGCAGTGAGCACCGGGACAGCAGCGAAAAACTGTTTTTT
CASSEHRDSSEKLFF
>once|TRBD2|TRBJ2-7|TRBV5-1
TGCGCCAGCAGATATGTAAGCGGGAGTGACGGCGAGCAGTACTTC
CASRYVSGSDGEQYF
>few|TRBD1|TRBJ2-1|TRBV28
TGTGCCAGCAGTTGGGGCGGGACAGGGGCCCTCAATGAGCAGTTCTTC
CASSWGGTGALNEQFF
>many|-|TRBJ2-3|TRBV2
TGTGCCAGCTGTGAGCGGAGCACAGATACGCAGTATTTT
CASCERSTDTQYF
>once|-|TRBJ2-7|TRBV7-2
TGTGCCAGCAGCTTAGGACATCACTCCTTTAACTACGAGCAGTACTTC
CASSLGHHSFNYEQYF
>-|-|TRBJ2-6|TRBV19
TGTGCCAGTAGTATGCAAGGGCCCGGGGCCAACGTCCTGACTTTC
CASSMQGPGANVLTF
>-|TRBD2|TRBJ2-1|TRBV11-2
TGTGCCAGCAGCTTACGGCGGGAGGGCCTTTTTGGTAATGAGCAGTTCTTC
CASSLRREGLFGNEQFF
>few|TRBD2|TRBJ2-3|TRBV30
TGTGCCTGGAGTGCCGGGGACTATGGTAGAGATACGCAGTATTTT
CAWSAGDYGRDTQYF
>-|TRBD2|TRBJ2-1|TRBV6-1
TGTGCCAGCAGTGAAACCCCCCTACTAGCGACCTACAATGAGCAGTTCTTC
CASSETPLLATYNEQFF
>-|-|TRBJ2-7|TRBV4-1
TGCGCCAGCAGCCAAGATCGGAGGGGTCAATCCTACGAGCAGTACTTC
CASSQDRRGQSYEQYF
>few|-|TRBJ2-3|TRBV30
TGTGCCTGGGAGGTAGCGGCTAGCACAGATACGCAGTATTTT
CAWEVAASTDTQYF
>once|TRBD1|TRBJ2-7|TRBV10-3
TGTGCCATCAGTGAGTCGGGACAGGGTCGGCCCTACGAGCAGTACTTC
CAISESGQGRPYEQYF
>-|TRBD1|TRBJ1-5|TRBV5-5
TGTGCCAGCAGCCAAACCGGACAGGGTGGACAGCCCCAGCATTTT
CASSQTGQGGQPQHF
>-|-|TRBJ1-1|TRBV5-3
TGTGCCAGAAGCCCATATGCGGTAGGCAGTTATATGAACACTGAAGCTTTCTTT
CARSPYAVGSYMNTEAFF
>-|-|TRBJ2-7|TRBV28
TGTGCCAGCAGGAGTTCCGGGACCGGCTGGGGAAAACAGTACTTC
CASRSSGTGWGKQYF
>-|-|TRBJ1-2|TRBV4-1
TGCGCCAGCAGCCAAGGCGACCGTAACTATGGCTACACCTTC
CASSQGDRNYGYTF
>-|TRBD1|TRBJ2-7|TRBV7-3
TGTGCCAGCAGCCATTCAGGGGGCTACGAGCAGTACTTC
CASSHSGGYEQYF
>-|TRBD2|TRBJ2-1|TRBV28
TGTGCCAGCAGTCCCCCCGGGGTAGCGGGGAACAATGAGCAGTTCTTC
CASSPPGVAGNNEQFF
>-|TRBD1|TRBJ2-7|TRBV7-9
TGTGCCAGCAGCCCGACAGGGGCTGAGCAGTACTTC
CASSPTGAEQYF
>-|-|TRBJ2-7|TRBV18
TGTGCCAGCTCACCAGGTACTTTTGGAGCGGTTCTTGGCGAGCAGTACTTC
CASSPGTFGAVLGEQYF
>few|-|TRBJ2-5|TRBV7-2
TGTGCCAGCAGCCAATCTGGAGAGACCCAGTACTTC
CASSQSGETQYF
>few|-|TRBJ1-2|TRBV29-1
TGCAGCGGCTACCGGGACAAAGATGGCTACACCTTC
CSGYRDKDGYTF
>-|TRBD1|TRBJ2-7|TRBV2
TGTGCCAGCAGTGAAGGGACAGGCGAGCAGTACTTC
CASSEGTGEQYF
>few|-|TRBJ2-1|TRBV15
TGTGCCACCAGCAGAGATAGCGGCTCCTACAATGAGCAGTTCTTC
CATSRDSGSYNEQFF
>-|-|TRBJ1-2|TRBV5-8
TGTGCCAGCAGCCTGAGCTCAGGGATGGCGGCCTATGGCTACACCTTC
CASSLSSGMAAYGYTF
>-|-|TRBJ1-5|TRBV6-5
TGTGCCAGCAGGCAGGACCGATATAGCAATCAGCCCCAGCATTTT
CASRQDRYSNQPQHF
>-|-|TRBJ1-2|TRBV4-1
TGCGCCAGCAGCCACCTCGGTGGAGAAACCTATGGCTACACCTTC
CASSHLGGETYGYTF
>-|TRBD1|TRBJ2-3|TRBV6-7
TGTGCCAGCAGTCTCGCCCGGGACAGGGGAATTGATACGCAGTATTTT
CASSLARDRGIDTQYF
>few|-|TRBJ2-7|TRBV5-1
TGCGCCAGCAGCTTGGGGGCTCCCTACGAGCAGTACTTC
CASSLGAPYEQYF
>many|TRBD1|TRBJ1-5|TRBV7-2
TGTGCCAGCAGCTGGACAGGGGGTCAGCCCCAGCATTTT
CASSWTGGQPQHF
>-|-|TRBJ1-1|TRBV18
TGTGCCAGCTCATACCCTCCCAGGGGCGAGGTCACTGAAGCTTTCTTT
CASSYPPRGEVTEAFF
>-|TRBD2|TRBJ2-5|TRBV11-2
TGTGCCAGCAGCTTAGAAGGAGCGGGAGGGCCCCAAGAGACCCAGTACTTC
CASSLEGAGGPQETQYF
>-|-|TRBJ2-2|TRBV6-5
TGTGCCAGCAGTTCACAGAGCGGACGGAGCACCGGGGAGCTGTTTTTT
CASSSQSGRSTGELFF
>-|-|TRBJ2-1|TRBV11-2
TGTGCCAGCAGCTTAATCCTACCATACAATGAGCAGTTCTTC
CASSLILPYNEQFF
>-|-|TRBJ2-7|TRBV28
TGTGCCAGCAGTTTAGCGGACGCTAAGGGACGCTACGAGCAGTACTTC
CASSLADAKGRYEQYF
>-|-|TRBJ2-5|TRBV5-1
TGCGCCAGCAGCTTTGGACCAGGAGAGACCCAGTACTTC
CASSFGPGETQYF
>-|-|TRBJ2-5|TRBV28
TGTGCCAGCAGTGAGATACGGGAGACCCAGTACTTC
CASSEIRETQYF
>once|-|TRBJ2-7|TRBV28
TGTGCCAGCAGTATCCGGCCCCCGGCGATCTTC
CASSIRPPAIF
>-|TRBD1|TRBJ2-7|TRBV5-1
TGCGCCAGCAGCTCGTCCCCGGGACAGGGCGAGCAGTACTTC
CASSSSPGQGEQYF
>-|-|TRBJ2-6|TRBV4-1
TGCGCCAGCAGCCCTGGACAGACTTCTGGGGCCAACGTCCTGACTTTC
CASSPGQTSGANVLTF
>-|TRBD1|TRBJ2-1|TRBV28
TGTGCCAGCAGCTCCCCCTCGGCAGGGGGCTCCTACAATGAGCAGTTCTTC
CASSSPSAGGSYNEQFF
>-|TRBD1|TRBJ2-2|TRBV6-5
TGTGCCAGCAGTTTCAACGGACAGGTGGAAACCGGGGAGCTGTTTTTT
CASSFNGQVETGELFF
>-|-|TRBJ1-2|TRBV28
TGTGCCAGCAGTTTATGGTCAGCGCTGCCCCGTGGCTACACCTTC
CASSLWSALPRGYTF
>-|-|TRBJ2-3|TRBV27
TGTGCCAGCAGTTTATCAGGGGTCACAGATACGCAGTATTTT
CASSLSGVTDTQYF
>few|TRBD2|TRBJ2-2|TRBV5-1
TGCGCCAGCAGCTTGGGGCTAGCGGGGACCGGGGAGCTGTTTTTT
CASSLGLAGTGELFF
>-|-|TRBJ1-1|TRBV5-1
TGCGCCAGCAGCTTGGACCCCTCCACTGAAGCTTTCTTT
CASSLDPSTEAFF
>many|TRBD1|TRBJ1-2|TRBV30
TGTGCCTTTACCCCGGGACAGGCGCCCTACACCTTC
CAFTPGQAPYTF
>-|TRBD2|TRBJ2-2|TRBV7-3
TGTGCCAGCAGCTTAAAGCTTTCGCTAGCGGGAGTCTCCGGGGAGCTGTTTTTT
CASSLKLSLAGVSGELFF
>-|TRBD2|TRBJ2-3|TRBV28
TGTGCCAGCAGTTTATCATACGGGGGGAGCACAGATACGCAGTATTTT
CASSLSYGGSTDTQYF
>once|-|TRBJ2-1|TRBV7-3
TGTGCCAGCAGCTTATTGAGCGGGCCGTACAATGAGCAGTTCTTC
CASSLLSGPYNEQFF
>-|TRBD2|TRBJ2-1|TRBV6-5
TGTGCCAGCAGTCGACTAGCGGGCAATGAGCAGTTCTTC
CASSRLAGNEQFF
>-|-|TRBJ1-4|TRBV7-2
TGTGCCAGCAGCTCCGGTCTTGGGACACCTCCAAAACTGTTTTTT
CASSSGLGTPPKLFF